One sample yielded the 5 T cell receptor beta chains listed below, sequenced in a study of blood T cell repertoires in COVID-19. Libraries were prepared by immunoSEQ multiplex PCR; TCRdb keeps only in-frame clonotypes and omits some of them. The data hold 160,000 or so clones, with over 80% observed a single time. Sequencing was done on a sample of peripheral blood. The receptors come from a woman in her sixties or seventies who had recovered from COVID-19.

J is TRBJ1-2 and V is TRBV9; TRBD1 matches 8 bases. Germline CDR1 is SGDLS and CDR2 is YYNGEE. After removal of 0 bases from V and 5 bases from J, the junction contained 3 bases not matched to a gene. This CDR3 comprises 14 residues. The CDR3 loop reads CASSVGGQEYGYTF. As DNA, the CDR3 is TGTGCCAGCAGCGTAGGGGGACAGGAATATGGCTACACCTTC.

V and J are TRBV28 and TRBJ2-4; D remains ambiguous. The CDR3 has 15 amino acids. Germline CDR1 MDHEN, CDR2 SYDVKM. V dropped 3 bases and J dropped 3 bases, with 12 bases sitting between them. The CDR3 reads CASSLWQDGKNIQYF. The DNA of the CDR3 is TGTGCCAGCAGTTTGTGGCAGGATGGCAAAAACATTCAGTACTTC.

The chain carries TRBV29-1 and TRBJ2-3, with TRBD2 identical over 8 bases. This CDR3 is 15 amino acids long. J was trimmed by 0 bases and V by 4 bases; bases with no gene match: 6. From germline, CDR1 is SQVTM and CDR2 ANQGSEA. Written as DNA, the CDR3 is TGCAGCGTTGCTGAGCGGGGGCTTAGCACAGATACGCAGTATTTT. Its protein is CSVAERGLSTDTQYF.

CDR3 nucleotide sequence: TGTGCCAGCAGCAAGCTAGCGGGGGGTTACAATGAGCAGTTCTTC. This codes for CASSKLAGGYNEQFF. The V call is TRBV21-1, the J call TRBJ2-1; the tabulated D call, TRBD2, remains unverified against the DNA. TRBV21-1 is tagged as a pseudogene. CDR3 length equals 15 residues.

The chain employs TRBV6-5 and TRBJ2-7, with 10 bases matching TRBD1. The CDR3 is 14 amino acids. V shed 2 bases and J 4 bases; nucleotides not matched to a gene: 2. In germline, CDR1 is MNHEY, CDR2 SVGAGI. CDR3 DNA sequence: TGTGCCAGCAGTTACCAGGGACAGGGGTACGAGCAGTACTTC. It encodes CASSYQGQGYEQYF.